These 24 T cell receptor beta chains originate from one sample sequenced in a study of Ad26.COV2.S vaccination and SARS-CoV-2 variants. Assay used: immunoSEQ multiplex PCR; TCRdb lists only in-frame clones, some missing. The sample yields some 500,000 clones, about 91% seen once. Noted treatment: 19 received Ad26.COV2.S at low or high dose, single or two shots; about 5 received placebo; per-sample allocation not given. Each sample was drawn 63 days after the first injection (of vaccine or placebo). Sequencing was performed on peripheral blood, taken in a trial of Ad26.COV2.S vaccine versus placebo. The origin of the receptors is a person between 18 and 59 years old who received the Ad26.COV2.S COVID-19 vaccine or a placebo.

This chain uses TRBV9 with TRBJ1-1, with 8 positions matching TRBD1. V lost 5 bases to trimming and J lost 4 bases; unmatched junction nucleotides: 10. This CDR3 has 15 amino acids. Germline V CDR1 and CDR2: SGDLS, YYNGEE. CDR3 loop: CASRPQTGVITEAFF. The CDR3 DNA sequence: TGTGCCAGCAGACCTCAGACAGGGGTTATCACTGAAGCTTTCTTT.

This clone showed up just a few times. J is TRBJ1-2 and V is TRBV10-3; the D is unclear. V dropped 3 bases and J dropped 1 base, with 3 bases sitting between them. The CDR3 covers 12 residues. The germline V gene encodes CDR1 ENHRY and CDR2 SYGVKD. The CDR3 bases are TGTGCCATCAGTGAATTTAACTATGGCTACACCTTC. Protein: CAISEFNYGYTF.

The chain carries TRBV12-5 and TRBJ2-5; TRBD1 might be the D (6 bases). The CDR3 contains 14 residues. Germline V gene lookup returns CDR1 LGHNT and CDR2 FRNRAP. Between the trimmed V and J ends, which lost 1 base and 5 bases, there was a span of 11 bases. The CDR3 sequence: CASGLGTARETQYF. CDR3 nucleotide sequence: TGTGCTAGTGGTTTGGGGACAGCTCGGGAGACCCAGTACTTC.

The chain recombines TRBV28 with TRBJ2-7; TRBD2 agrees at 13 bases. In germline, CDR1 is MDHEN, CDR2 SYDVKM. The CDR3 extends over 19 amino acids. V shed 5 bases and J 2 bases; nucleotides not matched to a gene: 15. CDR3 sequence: CASSKRLAGGPTPAYEQYF. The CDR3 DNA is TGTGCCAGCAGTAAACGACTAGCGGGAGGACCTACCCCCGCCTACGAGCAGTACTTC.

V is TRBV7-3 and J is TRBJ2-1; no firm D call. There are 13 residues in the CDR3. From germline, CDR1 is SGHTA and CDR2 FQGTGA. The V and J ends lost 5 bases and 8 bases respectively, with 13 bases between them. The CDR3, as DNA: TGTGCCAGCAGCAAGACGAGGACCGATGAGCAGTTCTTC. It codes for CASSKTRTDEQFF.

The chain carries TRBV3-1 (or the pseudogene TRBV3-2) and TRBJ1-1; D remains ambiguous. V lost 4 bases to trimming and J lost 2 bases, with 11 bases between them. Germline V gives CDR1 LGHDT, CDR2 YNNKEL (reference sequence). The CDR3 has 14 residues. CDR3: CASSPRISNTEAFF. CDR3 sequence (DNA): TGTGCCAGCAGCCCCCGGATAAGTAACACTGAAGCTTTCTTT.

Here the CDR3 reads CASSTRPADEQFF. In nucleotides, the CDR3 is TGTGCCAGTAGTACCCGACCGGCGGATGAGCAGTTCTTC. The rearrangement uses TRBV19 and TRBJ2-1, with D hard to call. Looked up from germline, CDR1 is LNHDA and CDR2 is SQIVND (reference sequence). Trimming pared 4 bases from V and 8 bases from J, leaving 12 bases between. This CDR3 region has 13 residues.

The CDR3 nucleotides read TGTGCCAGAAGCTTTGGTTGTATTCAAGAGACCCAGTACTTC. As protein: CARSFGCIQETQYF. J is TRBJ2-5 and V is TRBV5-3; D call uncertain. TRBV5-3 is an open reading frame whose function is uncertain. The CDR3 sequence is 14 residues long. V was trimmed by 2 bases and J by 2 bases, leaving 10 bases between them.

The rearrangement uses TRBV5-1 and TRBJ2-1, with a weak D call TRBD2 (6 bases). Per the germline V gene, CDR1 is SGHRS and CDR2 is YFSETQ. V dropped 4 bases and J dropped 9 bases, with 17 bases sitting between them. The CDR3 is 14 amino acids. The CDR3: CASSAADGLTEQFF. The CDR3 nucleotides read TGCGCCAGCAGCGCAGCGGACGGACTAACTGAGCAGTTCTTC.

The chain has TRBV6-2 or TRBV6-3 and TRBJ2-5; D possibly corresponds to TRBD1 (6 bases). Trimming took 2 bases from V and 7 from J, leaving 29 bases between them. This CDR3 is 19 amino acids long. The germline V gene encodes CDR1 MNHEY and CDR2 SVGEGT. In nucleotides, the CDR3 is TGTGCCAGCAGTTACCCACCGCCTTCCTGGACAGAAACCGAGGGGACCCAGTACTTC. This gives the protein CASSYPPPSWTETEGTQYF.

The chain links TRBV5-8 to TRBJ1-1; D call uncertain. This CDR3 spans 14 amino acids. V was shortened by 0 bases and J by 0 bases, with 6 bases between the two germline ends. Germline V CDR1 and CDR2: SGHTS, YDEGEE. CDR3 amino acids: CASSLAPVNTEAFF. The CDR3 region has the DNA TGTGCCAGCAGCTTGGCTCCGGTGAACACTGAAGCTTTCTTT. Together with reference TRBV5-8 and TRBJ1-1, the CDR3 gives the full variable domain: EAGVTQSPTHLIKTRGQQATLRCSPISGHTSVYWYQQALGLGLQFLLWYDEGEERNRGNFPPRFSGRQFPNYSSELNVNALELEDSALYLCASSLAPVNTEAFFGQGTRLTVV.

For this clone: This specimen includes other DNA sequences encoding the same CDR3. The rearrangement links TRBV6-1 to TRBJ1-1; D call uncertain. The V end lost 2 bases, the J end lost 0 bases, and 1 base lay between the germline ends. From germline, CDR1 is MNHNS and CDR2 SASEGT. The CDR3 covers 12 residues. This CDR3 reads CASSEMNTEAFF. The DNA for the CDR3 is TGTGCCAGCAGTGAAATGAACACTGAAGCTTTCTTT.

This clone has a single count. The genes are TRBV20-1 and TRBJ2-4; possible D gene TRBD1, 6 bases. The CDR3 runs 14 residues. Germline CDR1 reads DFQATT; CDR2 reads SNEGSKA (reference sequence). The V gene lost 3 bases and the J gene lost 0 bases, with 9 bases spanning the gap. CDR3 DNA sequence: TGCAGTGCTAGTTGGACAGTAGCCAAAAACATTCAGTACTTC. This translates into CSASWTVAKNIQYF.

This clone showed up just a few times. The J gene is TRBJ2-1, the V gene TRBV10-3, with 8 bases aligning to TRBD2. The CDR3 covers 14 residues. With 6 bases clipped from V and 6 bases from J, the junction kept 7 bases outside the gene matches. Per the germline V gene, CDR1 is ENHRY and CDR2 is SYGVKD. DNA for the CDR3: TGTGCCATCAGCCCAGCGGGAGTTCTCAATGAGCAGTTCTTC. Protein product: CAISPAGVLNEQFF.

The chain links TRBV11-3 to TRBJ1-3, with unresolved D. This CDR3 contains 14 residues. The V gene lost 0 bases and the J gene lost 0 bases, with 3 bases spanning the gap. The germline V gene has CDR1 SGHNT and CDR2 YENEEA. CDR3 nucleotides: TGTGCCAGCAGCTTAGATGGCTCTGGAAACACCATATATTTT. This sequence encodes CASSLDGSGNTIYF.

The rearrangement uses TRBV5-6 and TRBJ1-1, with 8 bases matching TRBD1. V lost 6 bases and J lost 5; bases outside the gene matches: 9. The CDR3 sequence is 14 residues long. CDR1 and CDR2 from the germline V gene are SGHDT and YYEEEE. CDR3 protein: CASIPDRGGTEAFF. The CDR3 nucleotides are TGTGCCAGCATCCCCGACAGGGGAGGTACTGAAGCTTTCTTT.

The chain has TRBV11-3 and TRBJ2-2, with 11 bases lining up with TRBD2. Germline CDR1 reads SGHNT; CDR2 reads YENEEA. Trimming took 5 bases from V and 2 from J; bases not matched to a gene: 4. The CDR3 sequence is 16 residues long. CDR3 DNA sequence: TGTGCCAGCAGCCCCGGGACTAGCGGAAACACCGGGGAGCTGTTTTTT. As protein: CASSPGTSGNTGELFF.

The CDR3 DNA is TGTGCCAGCAGCCGTGGTGCTCGGGGGAGAACCGGGGAGCTGTTTTTT. Protein product: CASSRGARGRTGELFF. J is TRBJ2-2 and V is TRBV7-8; D might be TRBD2 (6 bases). The CDR3 totals 16 residues. Germline CDR1 SGHVS, CDR2 FQNEAQ. Trimming stripped 5 bases from V and 5 bases from J, with 18 bases between.

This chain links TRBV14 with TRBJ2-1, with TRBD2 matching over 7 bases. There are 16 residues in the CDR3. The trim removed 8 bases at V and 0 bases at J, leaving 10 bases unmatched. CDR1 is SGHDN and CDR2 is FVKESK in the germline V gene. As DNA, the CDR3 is TGTGCCAGCGCACGGGGAGGGCGGAGCTCCTACAATGAGCAGTTCTTC. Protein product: CASARGGRSSYNEQFF.

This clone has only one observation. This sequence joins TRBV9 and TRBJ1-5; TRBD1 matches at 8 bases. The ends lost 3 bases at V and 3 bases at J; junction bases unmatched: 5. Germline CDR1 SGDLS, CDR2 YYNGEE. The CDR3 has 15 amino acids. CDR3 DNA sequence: TGTGCCAGCAGCGCCGGGACAGGAAACAATCAGCCCCAGCATTTT. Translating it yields CASSAGTGNNQPQHF.

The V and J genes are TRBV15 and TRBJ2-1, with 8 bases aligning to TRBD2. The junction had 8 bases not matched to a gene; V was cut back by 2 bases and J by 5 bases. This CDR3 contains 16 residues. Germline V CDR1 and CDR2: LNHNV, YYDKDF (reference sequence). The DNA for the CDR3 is TGTGCCACCAGCAGACAAGCGGGGGCTAAGAACAATGAGCAGTTCTTC. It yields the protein CATSRQAGAKNNEQFF.

The chain's CDR3 is CASSPTPGGGDSPLHF. The CDR3 coding sequence is TGTGCCAGCTCACCAACTCCCGGAGGAGGGGATTCACCCCTCCACTTT. The chain uses TRBV18 and TRBJ1-6, with a tentative D call TRBD1 (5 bases). V was shortened by 2 bases and J by 8 bases, with 16 bases between the two germline ends. The CDR3 loop spans 16 amino acids. Germline assignment: CDR1 KGHSH and CDR2 LQKENI.

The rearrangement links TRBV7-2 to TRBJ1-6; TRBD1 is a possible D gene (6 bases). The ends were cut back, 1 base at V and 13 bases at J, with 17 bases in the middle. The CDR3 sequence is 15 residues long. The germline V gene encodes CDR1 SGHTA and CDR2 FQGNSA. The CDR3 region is CASSLEDRRVSPLHF. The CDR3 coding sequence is TGTGCCAGCAGCTTAGAAGACAGGCGTGTTTCCCCCCTCCACTTT. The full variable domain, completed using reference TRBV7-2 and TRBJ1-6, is GAGVSQSPSNKVTEKGKDVELRCDPISGHTALYWYRQSLGQGLEFLIYFQGNSAPDKSGLPSDRFSAERTGGSVSTLTIQRTQQEDSAVYLCASSLEDRRVSPLHFGNGTRLTVT.

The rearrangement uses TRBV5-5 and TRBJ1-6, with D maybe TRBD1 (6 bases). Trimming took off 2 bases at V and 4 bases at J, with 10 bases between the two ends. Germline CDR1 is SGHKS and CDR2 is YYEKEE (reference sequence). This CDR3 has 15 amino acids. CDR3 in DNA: TGTGCCAGCAGCTTACCTGGACAGTATAATTCACCCCTCCACTTT. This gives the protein CASSLPGQYNSPLHF.